The 10 T cell receptor beta chains in this list originate from one sample, sequenced in a study of blood T cells in healthy people across ages. Primers used in a second PCR of about 7 to 12 cycles were a sample-barcoded 5' primer and a J-beta primer mix. MiXCR, run by TCRdb on the 5' RACE reads, gives a single entry per CDR3 protein. In the table there are roughly 800,000 distinct CDR3 sequences, roughly 64% of which are singletons. The sequenced sample consisted of blood. Receptors were obtained from a man aged 25 to 40 in good health.

The chain uses TRBV7-2 and TRBJ1-1, with 8 bases that match TRBD1. The CDR3 spans 14 residues. With V trimmed by 7 bases and J by 3 bases, 7 bases remained unmatched. CDR1 SGHTA and CDR2 FQGNSA come from the germline V gene. In DNA form, the CDR3 reads TGTGCCAGCAAGAGGCAGGGGGCGGACACTGAAGCTTTCTTT. Protein product: CASKRQGADTEAFF.

CDR3 residues: CASSYTRAGTGELFF. The CDR3 bases are TGTGCCAGCAGTTACACCCGGGCCGGAACCGGGGAGCTGTTTTTT. The chain recombines TRBV6-2 or TRBV6-3 with TRBJ2-2; D is undetermined. Trimming cost V 2 bases and J 5 bases, with 12 bases left between them. Germline loops: CDR1 MNHEY, CDR2 SVGEGT. There are 15 residues in the CDR3.

This clonotype was observed a few times. CDR3 in DNA: TGTGCCAGCAGTTTATTGTCCACCTCTGGGGCCAACGTCCTGACTTTC. Its translation: CASSLLSTSGANVLTF. The genes are TRBV28 and TRBJ2-6; D uncertain. This CDR3 is built from 16 residues. V was clipped by 1 base and J by 0 bases, with 7 bases between them. The germline gives CDR1 MDHEN, CDR2 SYDVKM.

The rearrangement links TRBV5-1 to TRBJ2-5; 8 nucleotides line up with TRBD1. Trimming at V came to 3 bases and at J to 1 base, leaving 5 bases not matched to a gene. This CDR3 is 15 amino acids long. The V gene's germline CDR1 is SGHRS and CDR2 YFSETQ. The CDR3 protein is CASSSTGVTQETQYF. The CDR3 DNA sequence: TGCGCCAGCAGCTCGACAGGGGTAACCCAAGAGACCCAGTACTTC.

This clonotype was recorded at least ten times. J is TRBJ1-2 and V is TRBV10-3; D is unresolved. Germline lookup yields CDR1 ENHRY and CDR2 SYGVKD. V was shortened by 2 bases and J by 4 bases, with 14 bases between the two germline ends. This CDR3 comprises 15 residues. CDR3 in amino acids: CAISEQAGRGYGYTF. CDR3 in DNA: TGTGCCATCAGTGAGCAGGCGGGGAGAGGCTATGGCTACACCTTC.

This chain's CDR3 is CASSKGGRSNTGELFF. CDR3 coding DNA: TGTGCCAGCAGCAAAGGGGGCAGGTCGAACACCGGGGAGCTGTTTTTT. V usage is TRBV7-2 and J usage is TRBJ2-2; 7 nucleotides align to TRBD1. CDR1 is SGHTA and CDR2 is FQGNSA in the germline V gene. J was trimmed by 0 bases and V by 5 bases; bases with no gene match: 6. CDR3 length: 16 residues.

This chain uses TRBV7-2 with TRBJ2-1; 11 nucleotides match TRBD2. Germline V gene data show CDR1 as SGHTA and CDR2 as FQGNSA. The CDR3 sequence is 19 residues long. V lost 4 bases, J lost 0 bases, and 11 bases stayed unmatched. The CDR3 is CASSSLAGGTLSSYNEQFF. CDR3 nucleotide sequence: TGTGCCAGCAGCTCCCTAGCGGGGGGAACCCTTAGCTCCTACAATGAGCAGTTCTTC.

The rearrangement uses TRBV7-2 and TRBJ1-2; unclear D gene. CDR1 is SGHTA and CDR2 is FQGNSA in the germline V gene. CDR3 size: 15 residues. V was cut by 1 base and J by 0 bases, with 9 bases left in between. The CDR3 region has the DNA TGTGCCAGCAGCTTAGAGGACGGACCTAACTATGGCTACACCTTC. This encodes CASSLEDGPNYGYTF.

The rearrangement uses TRBV20-1 and TRBJ2-1, with D maybe TRBD2 (6 bases). Matching the DNA end better, TRBJ2-7 makes the J call doubtful. Looked up from germline, CDR1 is DFQATT and CDR2 is SNEGSKA (reference sequence). The CDR3 runs 13 residues. CDR3: CSARTGGEVEQYF. CDR3 bases: TGCAGTGCGAGGACTGGTGGGGAGGTCGAGCAGTACTTC.

The J gene is TRBJ2-5, the V gene TRBV24-1, with a weak D call TRBD1 (6 bases). The end of the DNA aligns better with TRBJ2-7, so the J call may be wrong. Germline assignment: CDR1 KGHDR and CDR2 SFDVKD. The CDR3 spans 13 residues. In DNA form, the CDR3 reads TGTGCCACCGGGACCGGGACAAAGCACGAGCAGTACTTC. This sequence encodes CATGTGTKHEQYF.